A selection of T cell receptor beta chains follows, all from one sample in a study of T cell repertoires in cytomegalovirus infection. The antigens for these receptors are not known. MiXCR, applied by TCRdb to the reads, yields one record per CDR3 protein. The sample has roughly 500,000 distinct CDR3 sequences, 30% to 40% seen once. Material: cultured PBMCs, obtained from culture after CMV antigen stimulation. These receptors were obtained from a human donor in good health (CMV status not recorded). Some clones in this sample may be carry-over from other donors' samples. Both conserved end residues are part of each CDR3. Each record gives: J gene, V gene, clone size, D gene, CDR3 protein, CDR3 DNA. D genes are given only for firm matches. Part of the rows lack a size; the others show once, few, many or a class for expanded clones.

J: TRBJ2-3; V: TRBV2; size: .; D: .; CDR3: CASKEYSTDTQYF; DNA: TGTGCCAGCAAGGAGTATAGCACAGATACGCAGTATTTT
J: TRBJ2-7; V: TRBV3-1; size: few; D: TRBD2; CDR3: CASSQFAGEYEQYF; DNA: TGTGCCAGCAGCCAATTCGCGGGAGAGTACGAGCAGTACTTC
J: TRBJ1-5; V: TRBV7-9; size: .; D: .; CDR3: CASSSGSMNQPQHF; DNA: TGTGCCAGCAGCTCAGGGTCAATGAATCAGCCCCAGCATTTT
J: TRBJ2-3; V: TRBV5-1; size: once; D: TRBD2; CDR3: CASSRAGVDTQYF; DNA: TGCGCCAGCAGCCGAGCGGGGGTAGATACGCAGTATTTT
J: TRBJ1-2; V: TRBV7-2; size: .; D: TRBD1; CDR3: CASSQDRDRYGYTF; DNA: TGTGCCAGCAGTCAAGACAGGGACCGTTATGGCTACACCTTC
J: TRBJ2-3; V: TRBV28; size: .; D: TRBD2; CDR3: CASSHLGLAGGPPDTQYF; DNA: TGTGCCAGCAGTCACCTGGGACTAGCGGGAGGGCCGCCAGATACGCAGTATTTT
J: TRBJ2-7; V: TRBV4-3; size: few; D: TRBD1; CDR3: CASSQDRTGTGYEQYF; DNA: TGCGCCAGCAGCCAAGATCGAACCGGGACAGGGTACGAGCAGTACTTC
J: TRBJ1-5; V: TRBV19; size: .; D: .; CDR3: CASSISPSKAYSNQPQHF; DNA: TGTGCCAGTAGTATTTCTCCGTCTAAGGCATATAGCAATCAGCCCCAGCATTTT
J: TRBJ1-1; V: TRBV27; size: .; D: TRBD1; CDR3: CASSLKGQYTEAFF; DNA: TGTGCCAGCAGTTTAAAGGGACAGTACACTGAAGCTTTCTTT
J: TRBJ2-7; V: TRBV28; size: .; D: .; CDR3: CASSLFSWRDEYAYEQYF; DNA: TGTGCCAGCAGTTTATTTTCTTGGCGGGACGAGTATGCCTACGAGCAGTACTTC
J: TRBJ2-2; V: TRBV7-8; size: many; D: TRBD2; CDR3: CASSLVASGITGELFF; DNA: TGTGCCAGCAGCTTAGTGGCTAGCGGGATCACCGGGGAGCTGTTTTTT
J: TRBJ2-3; V: TRBV6-6; size: few; D: .; CDR3: CASIPREASTDTQYF; DNA: TGTGCCAGCATACCCCGGGAAGCTAGCACAGATACGCAGTATTTT
J: TRBJ2-3; V: TRBV6-4; size: .; D: .; CDR3: CASSDQGSTDTQYF; DNA: TGTGCCAGCAGTGATCAGGGGAGCACAGATACGCAGTATTTT
J: TRBJ2-3; V: TRBV7-3; size: many; D: .; CDR3: CASSQERSSTDTQYF; DNA: TGTGCCAGCAGTCAAGAAAGAAGCAGCACAGATACGCAGTATTTT